Listed below are T cell receptor beta chains from one sample, sequenced in a study of patients and donors after allogeneic stem cell transplantation. TCRdb processed the RT-PCR reads anew with MiXCR; each CDR3 protein has one entry. This sample has around 150,000 distinct CDR3 sequences, with roughly 35% found just once. Sequencing was performed on blood, either unsorted or a sorted T cell fraction (not recorded which). These receptors originate from a human donor who was either an allogeneic HSCT recipient or a stem cell or donor lymphocyte infusion donor (not recorded which). It is not recorded whose cells these are; they may come from a transplant donor. CDR3s include the opening cysteine and the closing phenylalanine or tryptophan. Fields, in order: J gene, V gene, clone size, D gene, CDR3 protein, CDR3 DNA. The D gene is left open where the match is weak. Not all rows give a size; the values are once, few, many and, for expanded clones, a class.

J: TRBJ1-1; V: TRBV24-1; size: few; D: TRBD1; CDR3: CATSDAGTGGPNTEAFF; DNA: TGTGCCACCAGTGACGCCGGGACAGGGGGGCCGAACACTGAAGCTTTCTTT
J: TRBJ2-1; V: TRBV5-5; size: .; D: TRBD1; CDR3: CASSLGDRVYNEQFF; DNA: TGTGCCAGCAGCTTGGGGGACAGGGTCTACAATGAGCAGTTCTTC
J: TRBJ1-5; V: TRBV6-1; size: .; D: .; CDR3: CASSEQGGNQPQHF; DNA: TGTGCCAGCAGTGAACAGGGAGGCAATCAGCCCCAGCATTTT
J: TRBJ1-4; V: TRBV3-1; size: few; D: .; CDR3: CASSQVGTNEKLFF; DNA: TGTGCCAGCAGCCAAGTCGGGACTAATGAAAAACTGTTTTTT
J: TRBJ2-5; V: TRBV4-3; size: .; D: TRBD1; CDR3: CASSHLTGTGGETQYF; DNA: TGCGCCAGCAGCCATCTTACCGGGACAGGGGGAGAGACCCAGTACTTC
J: TRBJ2-5; V: TRBV5-1; size: few; D: .; CDR3: CASAHREYETQYF; DNA: TGCGCCAGCGCGCACAGGGAATATGAGACCCAGTACTTC
J: TRBJ1-5; V: TRBV2; size: many; D: .; CDR3: CASKASWGGSNQPQHF; DNA: TGTGCCAGCAAGGCCTCCTGGGGAGGGAGCAATCAGCCCCAGCATTTT
J: TRBJ1-6; V: TRBV6-6; size: once; D: TRBD1; CDR3: CASTRGTGITYNSPLHF; DNA: TGTGCCAGCACCAGGGGGACAGGGATCACCTATAATTCACCCCTCCACTTT
J: TRBJ1-6; V: TRBV7-8; size: few; D: TRBD1; CDR3: CASSSQGQRVHSPLHF; DNA: TGTGCCAGCAGCTCCCAGGGACAGCGGGTCCATTCACCCCTCCACTTT
J: TRBJ2-2; V: TRBV6-1; size: once; D: .; CDR3: CASNGRATGELFF; DNA: TGTGCCAGCAACGGCAGAGCTACCGGGGAGCTGTTTTTT
J: TRBJ2-2; V: TRBV6-5; size: .; D: .; CDR3: CASSSAQITGELFF; DNA: TGTGCCAGCAGTAGTGCACAGATCACCGGGGAGCTGTTTTTT